These 32 T cell receptor beta chains share one sample of origin, sequenced in a study of PD-1 blockade in classical Hodgkin lymphoma. Using immunoSEQ multiplex PCR, the repertoire was profiled, and TCRdb retains in-frame clones only, with some absent. The data contain 75,000 to 100,000 clones, over 80% of them singletons. With no exception, relapse followed autologous stem cell transplantation in all patients, and brentuximab vedotin exposure varied. The material was peripheral blood mononuclear cells (PBMCs), obtained at baseline. The receptors originated from a human donor with classical Hodgkin lymphoma.

This clone has a single count. The CDR3 bases are TGTGCCAGCAGTTTCTCGGGGCAGGGTAGACAGCCCCAGCATTTT. Translation gives CASSFSGQGRQPQHF. The rearrangement links TRBV27 to TRBJ1-5, with a tentative D call TRBD1 (5 bases). The CDR3 runs to 15 residues. Germline V CDR1 and CDR2: MNHEY, SMNVEV (reference sequence). The ends were cut back, 3 bases at V and 7 bases at J, with 16 bases in the middle.

The DNA for the CDR3 is TGTGCCAGCAGTGACCCAAGGCAGGGCAATCAGCCCCAGCATTTT. It is translated as CASSDPRQGNQPQHF. V and J are TRBV28 and TRBJ1-5, with D hard to call. This CDR3 contains 15 residues. The germline V and J ends were trimmed by 5 bases and 2 bases, with 13 bases remaining between them. Germline values: CDR1 MDHEN, CDR2 SYDVKM.

The CDR3 region is CASSPTYDTEAFF. The CDR3 DNA reads TGTGCCAGTAGTCCGACCTACGACACTGAAGCTTTCTTT. The chain recombines TRBV19 with TRBJ1-1; D unresolved. The germline V and J ends were trimmed by 5 bases and 3 bases, with 10 bases remaining between them. This CDR3 region has 13 residues. Germline-derived CDR1 and CDR2 are LNHDA and SQIVND (reference sequence).

This chain connects TRBV10-3 to TRBJ2-7; D gene unclear. This CDR3 has 12 residues. The V gene's germline CDR1 is ENHRY and CDR2 SYGVKD. V lost 8 bases to trimming and J lost 1 base, with 9 bases between them. CDR3 amino acids: CAIGPESYEQYF. CDR3 in DNA: TGTGCCATCGGACCAGAGTCCTACGAGCAGTACTTC.

This sequence joins TRBV2 and TRBJ2-7; the match to TRBD2 covers 10 bases. Trimming removed 1 base from V and 4 bases from J; junction bases left unmatched: 1. The germline CDR1 and CDR2 sequences are SNHLY and FYNNEI. This CDR3 has 14 residues. This chain's CDR3 is CASSEVAGGYEQYF. CDR3 sequence (DNA): TGTGCCAGCAGTGAAGTAGCGGGAGGTTACGAGCAGTACTTC. Full variable domain (remainder filled in from reference TRBV2 and TRBJ2-7): EPEVTQTPSHQVTQMGQEVILRCVPISNHLYFYWYRQILGQKVEFLVSFYNNEISEKSEIFDDQFSVERPDGSNFTLKIRSTKLEDSAMYFCASSEVAGGYEQYFGPGTRLTVT.

There are a few counts of this clone. The chain uses TRBV7-9 and TRBJ1-1; D remains ambiguous. The length of the CDR3 is 13 residues. The germline V and J ends were trimmed by 10 bases and 1 base, with 13 bases remaining between them. In germline, CDR1 is SEHNR, CDR2 FQNEAQ (reference sequence). CDR3 DNA sequence: TGTGCCACAAGCTCGGGCGGGAACACTGAAGCTTTCTTT. Amino acid sequence: CATSSGGNTEAFF.

This clone was counted a few times. V and J are TRBV2 and TRBJ1-2; maybe TRBD1 (6 bases). V gave up 11 bases and J gave up 7 bases, with 20 bases separating them. The CDR3 consists of 13 residues. Germline CDR1 SNHLY, CDR2 FYNNEI. The CDR3 protein is CAGRTVLSGGYTF. In nucleotides, the CDR3 is TGTGCCGGGAGGACAGTTCTTTCCGGTGGCTACACCTTC.

The chain links TRBV5-1 to TRBJ2-2; 11 bases agree with TRBD2. V was clipped by 4 bases and J by 5 bases; unmatched bases: 7. The CDR3 sequence is 16 residues long. Germline loops: CDR1 SGHRS, CDR2 YFSETQ. CDR3 nucleotides: TGCGCCAGCAGCGCCCGACTAGCGGGAAGTACCGGGGAGCTGTTTTTT. It encodes CASSARLAGSTGELFF.

The rearrangement joins TRBV10-1 to TRBJ2-3; TRBD1 is a possible D gene (6 bases). V was cut by 4 bases and J by 3 bases, with 17 bases left in between. This CDR3 comprises 16 residues. Germline V gene lookup returns CDR1 WNHNN and CDR2 SYGVQD (reference sequence). For the CDR3, the DNA is TGCGCCAGCAGTGCGGATTGGCAGGGGAAGACAGATACGCAGTATTTT. Translation: CASSADWQGKTDTQYF.

This clone was picked up one time. The V and J genes are TRBV4-2 and TRBJ2-2; 10 bases match TRBD2. Germline V gene lookup returns CDR1 LGHNA and CDR2 YNFKEQ. This CDR3 is 18 amino acids long. The V gene end was trimmed by 4 bases and the J gene end by 3 bases; junction bases not matched to a gene: 11. Here the CDR3 DNA reads TGTGCCAGCAGCCGAAAAGCGGGAGGGCCCGTGGACACCGGGGAGCTGTTTTTT. The encoded protein is CASSRKAGGPVDTGELFF.

The chain combines TRBV27 with TRBJ2-7, with a possible D match to TRBD1 (6 bases). The germline V gene has CDR1 MNHEY and CDR2 SMNVEV (reference sequence). V was cut by 2 bases and J by 5 bases, with 16 bases left in between. The CDR3 totals 15 residues. The CDR3 nucleotides are TGTGCCAGCAGTTTACTTTGGGGGCGCGTGGACGAGCAGTACTTC. As protein: CASSLLWGRVDEQYF.

This clone was picked up one time. The chain joins TRBV6-1 to TRBJ2-7; D possibly corresponds to TRBD1 (5 bases). The CDR3 length is 14 residues. Trimming shortened V by 5 bases and J by 6 bases, and 17 bases separated the two germline ends. CDR1 and CDR2 from the germline V gene are MNHNS and SASEGT. The DNA of the CDR3 is TGTGCCAGCAGTCCTACGACAGCCCTACTCGAGCAGTACTTC. Encoded protein: CASSPTTALLEQYF.

This clone was observed a few times. The chain employs TRBV2 and TRBJ2-2, with TRBD2 matching 7 bases. The CDR3 spans 17 residues. Trimming cost V 5 bases and J 0 bases; bases outside gene matches: 9. Per germline, CDR1 SNHLY and CDR2 FYNNEI. CDR3 in DNA: TGTGCCAGCAGTTTCGGCAGACTAGCCGCGAACACCGGGGAGCTGTTTTTT. This codes for CASSFGRLAANTGELFF.

With respect to this clone: The same CDR3 arises from other DNA sequences in this sample as well. The CDR3: CASSVGGTGLPYEQYF. DNA of the CDR3: TGTGCCAGCAGCGTAGGGGGGACAGGGTTACCCTACGAGCAGTACTTC. The chain uses TRBV9 and TRBJ2-7, with 9 bases that match TRBD1. J gave up 2 bases and V 0 bases, and 6 bases lay outside the gene matches. The V gene's germline CDR1 is SGDLS and CDR2 YYNGEE. The CDR3 runs to 16 residues.

This chain uses TRBV28 with TRBJ2-2; 7 bases agree with TRBD1. The CDR3 sequence is 16 residues long. V shed 7 bases and J 2 bases; nucleotides not matched to a gene: 10. CDR1 and CDR2 (germline): MDHEN, SYDVKM. CDR3 loop: CASTDLEGGNTGELFF. The CDR3 coding sequence is TGTGCCAGCACCGACCTCGAAGGGGGCAACACCGGGGAGCTGTTTTTT.

The gene calls are TRBV19 and TRBJ2-2, with D possibly TRBD2 on 6 matching bases. In germline, CDR1 is LNHDA, CDR2 SQIVND (reference sequence). CDR3 length equals 14 residues. Deletions cut 4 bases from V and 5 bases from J, with 11 bases between. The CDR3 here is CASSKGRETGELFF. The DNA for the CDR3 is TGTGCCAGTAGTAAGGGGCGGGAAACCGGGGAGCTGTTTTTT.

The chain is built from TRBV7-8 and TRBJ2-1, with D unresolved. The CDR3 covers 16 residues. Looked up from germline, CDR1 is SGHVS and CDR2 is FQNEAQ. V lost 1 base, J lost 0 bases, and 10 bases lay in between. CDR3 protein: CASSLGSAGSYNEQFF. Here the CDR3 DNA reads TGTGCCAGCAGCTTAGGGTCCGCTGGCTCCTACAATGAGCAGTTCTTC.

The rearrangement uses TRBV19 and TRBJ1-1, with TRBD1 matching 10 bases. This CDR3 comprises 14 residues. Germline V gives CDR1 LNHDA, CDR2 SQIVND (reference sequence). The V segment lost 4 bases and the J segment 8 bases; nucleotides outside the gene matches: 7. The CDR3 here is CASSNATGGLEAFF. The CDR3, as DNA: TGTGCCAGTAGTAATGCGACAGGGGGCCTCGAAGCTTTCTTT.

V is TRBV18 and J is TRBJ2-7; tentative D call: TRBD2 (5 bases). The CDR3 sequence is 14 residues long. Deletions cut 1 base from V and 7 bases from J, with 14 bases between. Per germline, CDR1 KGHSH and CDR2 LQKENI. CDR3 bases: TGTGCCAGCTCACCACAGGGCGGTCCGGGAGAGCAGTACTTC. Translating gives CASSPQGGPGEQYF.

The chain combines TRBV15 with TRBJ1-4; D perhaps matches TRBD1 (5 bases). The CDR3 is 18 residues long. The V and J ends lost 3 bases and 4 bases respectively, with 21 bases between them. Germline loops: CDR1 LNHNV, CDR2 YYDKDF (reference sequence). The CDR3 protein is CATSSTPMGQGHNEKLFF. The CDR3 DNA is TGTGCCACCAGCAGCACCCCGATGGGGCAGGGCCATAATGAAAAACTGTTTTTT. The variable domain in full, with the rest retrieved from reference TRBV15 and TRBJ1-4, is DAMVIQNPRYQVTQFGKPVTLSCSQTLNHNVMYWYQQKSSQAPKLLFHYYDKDFNNEADTPDNFQSRRPNTSFCFLDIRSPGLGDTAMYLCATSSTPMGQGHNEKLFFGSGTQLSVL.

V and J are TRBV19 and TRBJ1-1; tentative D call: TRBD1 (5 bases). This CDR3 is 14 amino acids long. Germline assignment: CDR1 LNHDA and CDR2 SQIVND (reference sequence). Trimming took 3 bases from V and 1 from J, leaving 9 bases between them. The DNA for the CDR3 is TGTGCCAGTAGTATGGGGCAGGCGAACACTGAAGCTTTCTTT. This gives the protein CASSMGQANTEAFF.

The chain recombines TRBV19 with TRBJ2-7, with a weak D call TRBD2 (6 bases). In germline, CDR1 is LNHDA, CDR2 SQIVND (reference sequence). V lost 3 bases to trimming and J lost 4 bases, with 13 bases between them. The CDR3 extends over 14 amino acids. CDR3 protein: CASSMRLATYEQYF. CDR3 DNA: TGTGCCAGTAGTATGAGGCTAGCGACGTACGAGCAGTACTTC.

Only a few counts were recorded for this clone. The chain uses TRBV4-3 and TRBJ2-7; D unclear. V lost 1 base and J lost 0, with 7 bases in between. The CDR3 is 14 residues long. The germline gives CDR1 LGHNA, CDR2 YSLEER. The CDR3 bases are TGCGCCAGCAGCCAAGGGTGGGGCTCCTACGAGCAGTACTTC. Protein sequence: CASSQGWGSYEQYF.

The gene calls are TRBV28 and TRBJ2-2; D remains ambiguous. Germline V gene data show CDR1 as MDHEN and CDR2 as SYDVKM. The V end lost 4 bases, the J end lost 9 bases, and 9 bases lay between the germline ends. The CDR3 consists of 12 residues. The CDR3 sequence is CASSSPYRELFF. In DNA, the CDR3 is TGTGCCAGCAGTTCCCCCTACCGGGAGCTGTTTTTT.

The CDR3 spells CASSEQGSTEAFF. CDR3 in DNA: TGTGCCAGCAGCGAACAGGGTAGCACTGAAGCTTTCTTT. This chain joins TRBV5-8 and TRBJ1-1, with D tentatively TRBD1 (6 bases). The CDR3 covers 13 residues. V was cut by 4 bases and J by 4 bases, with 11 bases left in between. Per germline, CDR1 SGHTS and CDR2 YDEGEE.

The chain recombines TRBV5-1 with TRBJ2-3, with D perhaps matching TRBD2 (6 bases). Trimming removed 0 bases from V and 6 bases from J, with 14 bases in between. The CDR3 length is 15 residues. CDR1 and CDR2 (germline): SGHRS, YFSETQ. The CDR3 reads CASSLAGTLGDTQYF. The DNA for the CDR3 is TGCGCCAGCAGCTTGGCCGGGACTTTGGGCGATACGCAGTATTTT.

The chain couples TRBV5-6 to TRBJ2-1; D ambiguous. Trimming shortened V by 0 bases and J by 5 bases, and 9 bases separated the two germline ends. Germline V CDR1 and CDR2: SGHDT, YYEEEE. This CDR3 has 14 residues. CDR3 nucleotides: TGTGCCAGCAGCTTGGTTGGCCGAGACAATGAGCAGTTCTTC. It yields the protein CASSLVGRDNEQFF.

The J gene is TRBJ2-2, the V gene TRBV5-1; TRBD1 matches 8 bases. From germline, CDR1 is SGHRS and CDR2 YFSETQ. CDR3 size: 16 residues. Trimming removed 0 bases from V and 5 bases from J; junction bases left unmatched: 6. CDR3 protein: CASSLDQGAGTGELFF. Here the CDR3 DNA reads TGCGCCAGCAGCTTGGATCAGGGGGCTGGGACCGGGGAGCTGTTTTTT.

V usage is TRBV7-2 and J usage is TRBJ2-2; D is unresolved. Trimming left V 6 bases short and J 4 bases short, with 6 bases between. The CDR3 spans 12 residues. Germline CDR1 reads SGHTA; CDR2 reads FQGNSA. CDR3 DNA: TGTGCCAGCAGTCTCGGCACCGGGGAGCTGTTTTTT. This codes for CASSLGTGELFF.

The rearrangement uses TRBV5-5 and TRBJ2-7; 11 nucleotides agree with TRBD2. Germline lookup yields CDR1 SGHKS and CDR2 YYEKEE (reference sequence). The ends lost 0 bases at V and 3 bases at J; junction bases unmatched: 5. The CDR3 covers 16 residues. Here the CDR3 reads CASSLAEGLAVYEQYF. The CDR3 nucleotides are TGTGCCAGCAGCTTGGCCGAGGGACTAGCGGTCTACGAGCAGTACTTC.

The chain combines TRBV5-1 with TRBJ2-3; the D is unclear. This CDR3 contains 13 residues. Germline CDR1 SGHRS, CDR2 YFSETQ. V was shortened by 7 bases and J by 0 bases, with 9 bases between the two germline ends. CDR3 coding DNA: TGCGCCAGCTCCAAGGGAAGCACAGATACGCAGTATTTT. Protein product: CASSKGSTDTQYF.

The chain links TRBV19 to TRBJ2-1; 7 bases align to TRBD2. The CDR3 runs 16 residues. The ends lost 4 bases at V and 0 bases at J; junction bases unmatched: 6. Looked up from germline, CDR1 is LNHDA and CDR2 is SQIVND (reference sequence). The CDR3 loop reads CASSTSSGSSYNEQFF. The CDR3 nucleotides read TGTGCCAGTAGTACTTCTAGCGGAAGCTCCTACAATGAGCAGTTCTTC.